The 6 T cell receptor beta chains listed next were all sequenced from one sample in a study of regulatory T cells in long-lasting Graves disease. Documented time point: persistent/refractory GD, antithyroid drugs over 5 years with positive TRAb. RNA isolated from PBMCs was used to make the TCR library. Arm-PCR of CDR3 regions with iRepertoire HTBI primers generated TCR beta libraries. One entry per CDR3 protein, called by TCRdb with MiXCR from the multiplex PCR reads. The sample yields around 430,000 distinct CDR3 sequences, roughly 22% seen once. Sequencing used peripheral blood mononuclear cells (PBMCs), obtained when the disease was refractory, from a patient treated with antithyroid drugs. The receptors stem from a female donor with Graves disease.

This clonotype was seen only a few times. The CDR3 spells CASSFSSGSGGELFF. CDR3 nucleotide sequence: TGTGCCAGCAGCTTTTCTAGCGGGAGTGGCGGGGAGCTGTTTTTT. The J gene is TRBJ2-2, the V gene TRBV7-3, with 10 positions matching TRBD2. V lost 3 bases to trimming and J lost 7 bases; unmatched junction nucleotides: 5. The CDR3 covers 15 residues. Per the germline V gene, CDR1 is SGHTA and CDR2 is FQGTGA.

This clonotype occurred many times. V is TRBV20-1 and J is TRBJ1-1; unclear D gene. This CDR3 comprises 11 residues. Germline CDR1 is DFQATT and CDR2 is SNEGSKA (reference sequence). V gave up 3 bases and J gave up 6 bases, with 8 bases separating them. The CDR3 protein is CSASREPEAFF. For the CDR3, the DNA is TGCAGTGCTAGCCGGGAACCTGAAGCTTTCTTT.

This clonotype was seen only a few times. One end of the junction does not line up with germline, which may come from a read error. The gene calls are TRBV6-1 and TRBJ1-3, with D unresolved. Looked up from germline, CDR1 is MNHNS and CDR2 is SASEGT. CDR3 length: 13 amino acids. CDR3 bases: TGTGCCAGCAGCAACGGGGAGGCAGGCACCGTATATTTT. Protein: CASSNGEAGTVYF.

This sequence joins TRBV6-1 and TRBJ2-2; 11 bases are a match to TRBD2. Germline CDR1 is MNHNS and CDR2 is SASEGT. The CDR3 runs 17 residues. Trimming at V came to 3 bases and at J to 1 base, leaving 4 bases not matched to a gene. The CDR3 region has the DNA TGTGCCAGCAGTGATGGGACTAGCGGAGTGAACACCGGGGAGCTGTTTTTT. It specifies CASSDGTSGVNTGELFF.

There are many counts of this clonotype. The gene calls are TRBV6-2 or TRBV6-3 and TRBJ2-7; D possibly uses TRBD1 or TRBD2 (5 bases each). This CDR3 is built from 15 residues. V lost 5 bases to trimming and J lost 5 bases, with 19 bases between them. CDR1 is MNHEY and CDR2 is SVGEGT in the germline V gene. The CDR3 reads CASSQFRRDLDEQYF. The CDR3 DNA sequence: TGTGCCAGCAGTCAATTCCGCCGGGACCTAGACGAGCAGTACTTC.

The genes are TRBV6-1 and TRBJ1-2; 7 bases align to TRBD1. The V and J ends lost 6 bases and 2 bases, in that order; junction bases with no gene match: 9. This CDR3 is 15 amino acids long. Germline CDR1 and CDR2: MNHNS and SASEGT. CDR3 DNA: TGTGCCAGCAGCCCAACAGGGGAAACAAACTATGGCTACACCTTC. Protein sequence: CASSPTGETNYGYTF.